This T cell receptor (beta chain) is from a study of identifying expanded T cells in peripheral blood. Study-level points and caveats: Across healthy donors, higher total template counts meant significantly greater roughly two-week count variance. Over approximately two and four weeks, about 15 and 19 clones changed, versus roughly 1.2 between replicates.

The length of the CDR3 is 13 residues. V lost 6 bases and J lost 1, with 9 bases in between. Germline CDR1 is WSHSY and CDR2 is SAAADI. Generated by immunoSEQ multiplex PCR, the TCRdb table keeps only in-frame clones and is missing some. The sample shows some 96,000 clones, 88% of them seen only once. Collection occurred without any documented infections or immune events in donors. Concerning this clone: The antigen remains unidentified.

Material for sequencing was blood. The TCR originated in a person aged 18-70 years in good health. This chain connects TRBV10-2 to TRBJ1-1; possible D gene TRBD1, 5 bases. CDR3 nucleotides: TGCGCCAGCAGGACAGACCCGAACACTGAAGCTTTCTTT. The encoded protein is CASRTDPNTEAFF.